Listed below are T cell receptor beta chains from one sample, sequenced in a study of T-cell reconstitution after alpha-beta-depleted transplantation in children. TCRdb used MiXCR to reprocess the PCR reads, holding one entry per CDR3 protein. The table records approximately 520,000 distinct CDR3 sequences, approximately 29% of them present only once. This material consisted of PBMCs from the stem cell graft donor, taken from the stem cell graft. The receptors originated from a human donor who donated a stem cell graft to a child with aplastic anemia. CDR3s include the opening cysteine and the closing phenylalanine or tryptophan. The D gene is left open where the match is weak. The size of a clone is reported for some rows only, either as once, few or many, or as a class for expanded clones.

D,size,V,J,DNA,CDR3
.,many,TRBV7-2,TRBJ2-2,TGTGCCAGCAGCCCCCAGCCGGACACCGGGGAGCTGTTTTTT,CASSPQPDTGELFF
.,few,TRBV7-6,TRBJ2-1,TGTGCCAGCAGCTTAGCGTACGACAATGAGCAGTTCTTC,CASSLAYDNEQFF
.,.,TRBV20-1,TRBJ2-7,TGCAGTGCTAGAGATCTTGCTAGCCCCTACGAGCAGTACTTC,CSARDLASPYEQYF
.,few,TRBV6-1,TRBJ2-6,TGTGCCAGCAGAAACAGGGTTTCTGGGGCCAACGTCCTGACTTTC,CASRNRVSGANVLTF
TRBD1,.,TRBV29-1,TRBJ1-4,TGCAGCGTTGACGCGACCGGGACAGGGAATGAAAAACTGTTTTTT,CSVDATGTGNEKLFF
TRBD1,.,TRBV11-2,TRBJ1-2,TGTGCCAGCAGCTTATCCCTCCGGCCCCCCGGGACAGCGCTCTATGGCTACACCTTC,CASSLSLRPPGTALYGYTF
.,.,TRBV20-1,TRBJ1-5,TGCAGTGCTAGAGTCCCATCGGGAAGCAATCAGCCCCAGCATTTT,CSARVPSGSNQPQHF
.,few,TRBV14,TRBJ2-1,TGTGCCAGCAGCCGAAGCGGACAACGCACTTACAATGAGCAGTTCTTC,CASSRSGQRTYNEQFF
TRBD1,few,TRBV20-1,TRBJ2-5,TGCAGTGCTGCATCCGGGACAGCCATCAAAGAGACCCAGTACTTC,CSAASGTAIKETQYF
.,.,TRBV4-3,TRBJ2-5,TGCGCCAGCAGCCAAGATTTCGGGGCGGGGCAAGAGACCCAGTACTTC,CASSQDFGAGQETQYF
.,.,TRBV19,TRBJ1-2,TGTGCCAGTAGTTCCCCTGGACAGAACTATGGCTACACCTTC,CASSSPGQNYGYTF
.,few,TRBV7-2,TRBJ1-5,TGTGCCAGCAGCCGGCAACAAATGGAGCCCCAGCATTTT,CASSRQQMEPQHF
TRBD2,.,TRBV9,TRBJ2-3,TGTGCCAGCAGCGCCAACCAACTAGCGGGAGAGGTAGAAGATACGCAGTATTTT,CASSANQLAGEVEDTQYF
.,few,TRBV20-1,TRBJ2-1,TGCAGTGCTTCGACCGGGACGGGCTACAATGAGCAGTTCTTC,CSASTGTGYNEQFF
.,.,TRBV12-3/TRBV12-4,TRBJ1-3,TGTGCCAGCAGGAGAAACACCATATATTTT,CASRRNTIYF
.,.,TRBV7-2,TRBJ1-5,TGTGCCAGCAGCCTCCAAGCGACGGTCAGAGGCAATCAGCCCCAGCATTTT,CASSLQATVRGNQPQHF
TRBD1,.,TRBV12-3/TRBV12-4,TRBJ1-5,TGTGCCATCAGACAGACAGGGGACCAGCCCCAGCATTTT,CAIRQTGDQPQHF
.,.,TRBV29-1,TRBJ1-1,TGCAGCGCTCGGACTTTCGGAGGGGACACTGAAGCTTTCTTT,CSARTFGGDTEAFF
.,.,TRBV5-5,TRBJ2-2,TGTGCCAGCAGCTTCGAGTCCCAGCGCAACACCGGGGAGCTGTTTTTT,CASSFESQRNTGELFF
.,few,TRBV12-5,TRBJ1-1,TGTGCTAGTGGTCAATCTAGGGGAGTCGAGGCTTTCTTT,CASGQSRGVEAFF
.,.,TRBV5-4,TRBJ2-3,TGTGCCAGCAGCTTGTTGGAGGAGCAGACAGATACGCAGTATTTT,CASSLLEEQTDTQYF
TRBD2,.,TRBV30,TRBJ2-1,TGTGCCTGGAGTGGAACTAGCGGGAGGTTCCATGAGCAGTTCTTC,CAWSGTSGRFHEQFF
.,.,TRBV18,TRBJ2-3,TGTGCCAGCTCACCACGGAATACGGTAGATACGCAGTATTTT,CASSPRNTVDTQYF
TRBD2,.,TRBV5-1,TRBJ2-1,TGCGCCAGCAGCTCATCTAGCGGGAGGGAAGAGCAGTTCTTC,CASSSSSGREEQFF
.,.,TRBV18,TRBJ1-1,TGTGCCAGCTCACCCCCAAACACTGAAGCTTTCTTT,CASSPPNTEAFF
.,.,TRBV3-1,TRBJ2-3,TGTGCCAGCAGCCCGTTTAGCACAGATACGCAGTATTTT,CASSPFSTDTQYF
.,.,TRBV7-2,TRBJ1-1,TGTGCCAGCAGCTCGATTGAAAACACTGAAGCTTTCTTT,CASSSIENTEAFF
.,.,TRBV19,TRBJ1-1,TGTGCCAGTAGGGAGACGGGGGGCACTGAAGCTTTCTTT,CASRETGGTEAFF
.,.,TRBV29-1,TRBJ1-1,TGCAGCGTTGAAGTAGTTTCGCTGAACACTGAAGCTTTCTTT,CSVEVVSLNTEAFF
.,.,TRBV7-2,TRBJ1-1,TGTGCCAGCAGCTTAATACGGCACACTGAAGCTTTCTTT,CASSLIRHTEAFF
.,few,TRBV7-9,TRBJ2-5,TGTGCCAGCCGGTTATCAGGGCTCCAAGAGACCCAGTACTTC,CASRLSGLQETQYF
TRBD1,few,TRBV7-2,TRBJ1-3,TGTGCCAGCAGCACGACAGGGCGCGGAAACACCATATATTTT,CASSTTGRGNTIYF
.,few,TRBV20-1,TRBJ1-3,TGCAGTGCTAGTCCGGACGTTTACTCTGGAAACACCATATATTTT,CSASPDVYSGNTIYF
TRBD1,.,TRBV2,TRBJ1-2,TGTGCCAGCAGTGAACAGGGGGCGCAAAGTGGCTACACCTTC,CASSEQGAQSGYTF
.,few,TRBV6-5,TRBJ2-3,TGTGCCAGCAGTTACACATTTCCGGACCAATTAGATACGCAGTATTTT,CASSYTFPDQLDTQYF
.,few,TRBV27,TRBJ2-3,TGTGCCAGCAGTTTAGGGGGGCGAGATACGCAGTATTTT,CASSLGGRDTQYF
TRBD2,few,TRBV4-2,TRBJ2-7,TGTGCCAGCAGCCAAGAAGTCCGGAGCGGGAGCTATTACGAGCAGTACTTC,CASSQEVRSGSYYEQYF
.,.,TRBV18,TRBJ1-2,TGTGCCAGCTCACCATACGCTGGGTTGGGTTATGGCTACACCTTC,CASSPYAGLGYGYTF
.,.,TRBV15,TRBJ1-5,TGTGCCACCAGCTACGACAGGTGGGTTAATCAGCCCCAGCATTTT,CATSYDRWVNQPQHF
.,few,TRBV7-3,TRBJ2-7,TGTGCCAGCAGCGCCTCCGGGACAAGGGACCACGAGCAGTACTTC,CASSASGTRDHEQYF
TRBD1,few,TRBV12-3/TRBV12-4,TRBJ1-1,TGTGCCAGCAGTCCCACAGGGGCCTTGAACACTGAAGCTTTCTTT,CASSPTGALNTEAFF
.,few,TRBV5-1,TRBJ2-3,TGCGCCAGCAGCTTGAACTCGGCGAGAGGCACAGATACGCAGTATTTT,CASSLNSARGTDTQYF
TRBD2,few,TRBV7-2,TRBJ2-3,TGTGCCAGCAGCTCCCTAGCGGGAGGCGGGGGGAGTACGCAGTATTTT,CASSSLAGGGGSTQYF
.,.,TRBV20-1,TRBJ1-1,TGCAGTGTCAACCGGGGGATGAACACTGAAGCTTTCTTT,CSVNRGMNTEAFF
.,.,TRBV7-8,TRBJ2-3,TGTGCCAGCAGCTTAGCGGCGGGGTACACAGATACGCAGTATTTT,CASSLAAGYTDTQYF
TRBD2,.,TRBV7-2,TRBJ2-3,TGTGCCAGCACCCCTAGGGCGGGAGGGCCATCTGATACGCAGTATTTT,CASTPRAGGPSDTQYF
TRBD2,.,TRBV7-2,TRBJ2-1,TGTGCCAGCAGGCCCAGGCTAGCGGGATACAATGAGCAGTTCTTC,CASRPRLAGYNEQFF
TRBD2,.,TRBV3-1,TRBJ2-1,TGTGCCAGCAGAAAGCGGGACTCTAGGGAAAATGAGCAGTTCTTC,CASRKRDSRENEQFF
.,.,TRBV29-1,TRBJ2-1,TGCAGCGCGGGTTGGCTGGGCTCCTACAATGAGCAGTTCTTC,CSAGWLGSYNEQFF
.,.,TRBV20-1,TRBJ2-2,TGCAGTGCTAGAAAGGGGGGAGGGATCGACACCGGGGAGCTGTTTTTT,CSARKGGGIDTGELFF